This is a list of T cell receptor beta chains from one sample in a study of blood T cell repertoires in COVID-19. Profiled with immunoSEQ multiplex PCR; TCRdb holds only in-frame clones, not every one. This sample has around 200,000 clones, with approximately 80% found just once. The sample consisted of peripheral blood. Receptors originate from a woman of 80 years or more with acute or convalescent COVID-19. Both conserved end residues are part of each CDR3. The D gene is left open where the match is weak. Size tells how often a clone was seen (once, few, many) or the class of an expanded clone, and some rows leave it out.

abundance,v_gene,j_gene,d_gene,CDR3nt,CDR3aa
NA,TRBV3-1/TRBV3-2,TRBJ1-2,NA,TGTGCCAGCAGCCAAGAGGTGTGGAGCAGGGATGATGGCTACACCTTC,CASSQEVWSRDDGYTF
NA,TRBV6-6,TRBJ2-7,NA,TGTGCCAGCAGTTACGAGGGTTACTCCTACGAGCAGTACTTC,CASSYEGYSYEQYF
NA,TRBV11-2,TRBJ1-1,NA,TGTGCCAGCAGCTTTACAGGCACTGAAGCTTTCTTT,CASSFTGTEAFF
few,TRBV30,TRBJ1-1,NA,TGTGCCTGGAGCATATTCAGGGGATGGACTGAAGCTTTCTTT,CAWSIFRGWTEAFF
NA,TRBV19,TRBJ2-7,TRBD1,TGTGCCAGTGAGGGAACGGGACAGGGGGACAACGAGCAGTACTTC,CASEGTGQGDNEQYF
NA,TRBV19,TRBJ1-6,TRBD1,TGTGCCAGTAGCTCAACAGGGGGAGGTGAGTCACCCCTCCACTTT,CASSSTGGGESPLHF
NA,TRBV5-1,TRBJ2-2,NA,TGCGCCAGCAGCCTGGGAGGGGGCGCGAACACCGGGGAGCTGTTTTTT,CASSLGGGANTGELFF
NA,TRBV4-1,TRBJ2-5,TRBD2,TGCGCCAGCAGCTTTCCTAGCGGGGGATTTCAAGAGACCCAGTACTTC,CASSFPSGGFQETQYF
NA,TRBV12-2,TRBJ2-7,NA,TGTGCAAGTCGCTTAAGAAGAGGTCCCTTGATCCCTCCTGTGGAGCAGTACTTC,CASRLRRGPLIPPVEQYF
NA,TRBV6-1,TRBJ2-7,TRBD2,TGTGCCAGCAACGCACTAGCGGACTACGAGCAGTACTTC,CASNALADYEQYF
few,TRBV30,TRBJ1-6,NA,TGTGCCTGGAGTACCCGAGGGTATAATTCACCCCTCCACTTT,CAWSTRGYNSPLHF
NA,TRBV28,TRBJ2-3,NA,TGTGCCAGCAGTTTCATGGGCATTCCAGATACGCAGTATTTT,CASSFMGIPDTQYF
NA,TRBV7-2,TRBJ1-6,TRBD1,TGTGCCAGCAGCTTTAATGGACAGGGAAATTCACCCCTCCACTTT,CASSFNGQGNSPLHF
NA,TRBV5-6,TRBJ2-3,TRBD2,TGTGCCAGCAGCGGACTAGCAGGGGCCGGGGAGTGGAATACGCAGTATTTT,CASSGLAGAGEWNTQYF
once,TRBV11-3,TRBJ2-7,TRBD1,TGTGCCAGCAGCTTCCAGGGGGATCCCTACGAGCAGTACTTC,CASSFQGDPYEQYF
NA,TRBV24-1,TRBJ2-3,TRBD1,TGTGCCACCAGTGGATCCCCAGGGGGCTTCACAGATACGCAGTATTTT,CATSGSPGGFTDTQYF
few,TRBV9,TRBJ1-3,NA,TGTGCCAGCAGCGTAGCTACAGACTCTGGAAACACCATATATTTT,CASSVATDSGNTIYF
NA,TRBV24-1,TRBJ2-7,NA,TGTGCCACCGCAATGGGGAGCTCCTACGAGCAGTACTTC,CATAMGSSYEQYF
NA,TRBV5-1,TRBJ2-7,TRBD1,TGCGCCAGCAGCCTAGGCCGCCCGGGACAGACTTACGAGCAGTACTTC,CASSLGRPGQTYEQYF
NA,TRBV9,TRBJ2-3,TRBD2,TGTGCCAGCAGCCGGGACTACTCAACCACAGATACGCAGTATTTT,CASSRDYSTTDTQYF
NA,TRBV7-9,TRBJ2-7,TRBD2,TGTGCCAGCAGCTTAGGGTCGGCGGGAGGGCCCGACTACGAGCAGTACTTC,CASSLGSAGGPDYEQYF
NA,TRBV4-3,TRBJ2-2,NA,TGCGCCAGCAGCCAAGATAACGGGGGTTCCGGGGAGCTGTTTTTT,CASSQDNGGSGELFF
NA,TRBV14,TRBJ1-4,NA,TGTGCCAGCAGCGTCCGACAGACCTTTTGGGAAGAAAAACTGTTTTTT,CASSVRQTFWEEKLFF
NA,TRBV24-1,TRBJ2-5,TRBD2,TGTGCCACCAGTGATCGGGGACTAGCGGGGAAAGAGACCCAGTACTTC,CATSDRGLAGKETQYF
NA,TRBV5-5,TRBJ1-5,TRBD1,TGTGCCAGCAGCCCAACAGGGGTCGGGAGCAATCAGCCCCAGCATTTT,CASSPTGVGSNQPQHF
NA,TRBV7-2,TRBJ1-2,TRBD1,TGTGCCAGCAGCTTAGCGGATGGAGGGGGCATCTATGGCTACACCTTC,CASSLADGGGIYGYTF
NA,TRBV7-2,TRBJ2-7,NA,TGTGCCAGCAGCCCGATCCGGGTCTCCTACGAGCAGTACTTC,CASSPIRVSYEQYF
NA,TRBV27,TRBJ1-4,NA,TGTGCCAGCAGTTTAAAGGCAGGGGTTAATGAAAAACTGTTTTTT,CASSLKAGVNEKLFF
NA,TRBV14,TRBJ2-7,TRBD1,TGTGCCAGCAGCCAAGGAACGCTGGCGAGGACAGGGGGACACGAGCAGTACTTC,CASSQGTLARTGGHEQYF
few,TRBV19,TRBJ1-1,TRBD1,TGTGCCAGTAGTATGTCAGCGGCCAGGGGGACGAACACTGAAGCTTTCTTT,CASSMSAARGTNTEAFF
NA,TRBV7-9,TRBJ1-4,TRBD1,TGTGCCAGCAGCTTAGGGACAGGGGGCGAGGAAAAACTGTTTTTT,CASSLGTGGEEKLFF
NA,TRBV28,TRBJ2-7,NA,TGTGCCAGCAGTTCGCCAGTAGCGGAACACTACGAGCAGTACTTC,CASSSPVAEHYEQYF
NA,TRBV20-1,TRBJ1-1,NA,TGCAGTGCCGCGGGAAACACTGAAGCTTTCTTT,CSAAGNTEAFF
few,TRBV20-1,TRBJ1-5,TRBD1,TGCAGTGCTAGTGCCGGGACAGGGACCCTTAGCAATCAGCCCCAGCATTTT,CSASAGTGTLSNQPQHF
NA,TRBV18,TRBJ2-7,TRBD2,TGTGCCAGCTCACCCTTTGGGACTACGAACTACGAGCAGTACTTC,CASSPFGTTNYEQYF
NA,TRBV30,TRBJ2-2,NA,TGTGCCTGGAGTGTACTGGGCAGCCCTAACACCGGGGAGCTGTTTTTT,CAWSVLGSPNTGELFF
few,TRBV30,TRBJ1-1,NA,TGTGCCTGGAGTCGGGTGAACACTGAAGCTTTCTTT,CAWSRVNTEAFF
NA,TRBV19,TRBJ2-2,TRBD2,TGTGCCAGTAGCTCAAGCCGTACGGGGGGGAACACCGGGGAGCTGTTTTTT,CASSSSRTGGNTGELFF
NA,TRBV2,TRBJ2-5,TRBD1,TGTGCGACCGGACAGGGATGGGAGACCCAGTACTTC,CATGQGWETQYF
NA,TRBV13,TRBJ2-5,NA,TGTGCCAGCAGCTTAGGCCGGGGGACCCAAGAGACCCAGTACTTC,CASSLGRGTQETQYF
NA,TRBV9,TRBJ1-6,TRBD1,TGTGCCAGCAGCGCCCGACAGGGGTCGGATTCACCCCTCCACTTT,CASSARQGSDSPLHF
NA,TRBV19,TRBJ1-4,TRBD1,TGTGCCAGTAGTGACGACAGGGCTACTGAAAAACTGTTTTTT,CASSDDRATEKLFF
NA,TRBV2,TRBJ1-6,TRBD1,TGTGCCAGCAAGGGACAGCATAATTCACCCCTCCACTTT,CASKGQHNSPLHF
NA,TRBV7-9,TRBJ2-4,TRBD2,TGTGCCAGCGCCCCCCCGGGACTAGGGGTTCAAGTCATTCAGTACTTC,CASAPPGLGVQVIQYF
few,TRBV7-2,TRBJ2-7,TRBD2,TGTGCCAGCAGCTTAGGTCTAGCGGGGGGCGAGCAGTACTTC,CASSLGLAGGEQYF
NA,TRBV6-5,TRBJ1-1,NA,TGTGCCAGCAGTCGACAGATTAGCAACACTGAAGCTTTCTTT,CASSRQISNTEAFF
NA,TRBV5-1,TRBJ1-1,TRBD1,TGCGCCAGCAGTTCCAAAGACAGGGGCCTGAACACTGAAGCTTTCTTT,CASSSKDRGLNTEAFF
NA,TRBV12-5,TRBJ2-3,NA,TGTGCTAGTGGCTTGGGCGAGAGGCGCACAGATACGCAGTATTTT,CASGLGERRTDTQYF
NA,TRBV3-1/TRBV3-2,TRBJ1-2,NA,TGTGCCAGCAGCCAAGATCCTCAAGGAGTCTATGGCTACACCTTC,CASSQDPQGVYGYTF
few,TRBV9,TRBJ2-5,NA,TGTGCCAGCAGCGTAGGGGCGGGAAAACAAGAGACCCAGTACTTC,CASSVGAGKQETQYF
NA,TRBV11-2,TRBJ2-3,TRBD1,TGTGCCAGCAGCTTAGGCGCGACAGGGAAGAGAAATACGCAGTATTTT,CASSLGATGKRNTQYF
NA,TRBV3-1/TRBV3-2,TRBJ1-1,NA,TGTGCCAGCAGCCAAGATGAACGAATCAGAGGAGCTTTCTTT,CASSQDERIRGAFF
NA,TRBV5-4,TRBJ2-1,TRBD1,TGTGCCAGCAGCCGCGGGGGACAGGGCTACAATGAGCAGTTCTTC,CASSRGGQGYNEQFF
NA,TRBV18,TRBJ2-2,NA,TGTGCCAGCTCACCTACTTTAGGAGGCGGGGAGCTGTTTTTT,CASSPTLGGGELFF
few,TRBV12-3/TRBV12-4,TRBJ1-3,NA,TGTGCCGGGGGGGACTCTGGAAACACCATATATTTT,CAGGDSGNTIYF